This T cell receptor beta chain was captured by sequencing in a study of tumor-infiltrating lymphocytes in localized non-small cell lung cancer. Clones were read by immunoSEQ multiplex PCR, and TCRdb kept only the in-frame ones, dropping some. This sample carries about 9,200 clones, roughly 63% of them seen once, and the ten largest clones take around 9.9%. The V and J ends lost 6 bases and 7 bases respectively, with 15 bases between them. Per the germline V gene, CDR1 is LNHDA and CDR2 is SQIVND (reference sequence). The length of the CDR3 is 13 residues. The sequence derives from a human donor with non-small cell lung cancer. The genes are TRBV19 and TRBJ2-5; TRBD1 might be the D (6 bases). The sequencing sample was made of uninvolved lung tissue not adjacent to the tumor. In nucleotides, the CDR3 is TGTGCCAGTAGGCCGACAGGATTGGGGACCCAGTACTTC. Its translation is CASRPTGLGTQYF.